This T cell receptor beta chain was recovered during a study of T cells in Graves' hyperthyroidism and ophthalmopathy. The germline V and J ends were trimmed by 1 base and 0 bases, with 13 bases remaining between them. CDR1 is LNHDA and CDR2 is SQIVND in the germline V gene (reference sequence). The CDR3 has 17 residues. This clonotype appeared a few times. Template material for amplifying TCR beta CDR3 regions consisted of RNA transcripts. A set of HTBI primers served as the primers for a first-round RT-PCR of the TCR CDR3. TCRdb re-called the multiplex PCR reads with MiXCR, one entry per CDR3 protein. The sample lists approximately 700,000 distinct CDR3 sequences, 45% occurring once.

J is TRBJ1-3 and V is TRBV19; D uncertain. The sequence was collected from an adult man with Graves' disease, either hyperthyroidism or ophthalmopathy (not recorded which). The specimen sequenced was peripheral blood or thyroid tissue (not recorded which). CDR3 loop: CASSIVGASRSGNTIYF. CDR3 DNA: TGTGCCAGTAGTATAGTCGGCGCTTCCCGCTCTGGAAACACCATATATTTT.